The next 20 T cell receptor beta chains were all read from a single sample in a study of cytomegalovirus exposure and HLA in healthy donors. It was with 60 Vbeta and 13 Jbeta primers that the PCR ran. Method: immunoSEQ multiplex PCR; TCRdb's copy keeps in-frame clones and lacks some. The data show approximately 190,000 clones, with 81% seen just once and just over 2% held by the top ten. The sample was PBMCs. The receptors were gathered from a woman between 18 and 30 years old in good health and CMV-seropositive.

CDR3 coding DNA: TGTGCCAGCAGGTTCGGGACAGCCATCACCGGGGAGCTGTTTTTT. This gives the protein CASRFGTAITGELFF. The genes are TRBV2 and TRBJ2-2, with TRBD1 identical over 7 bases. The CDR3 contains 15 residues. Trimming removed 6 bases from V and 4 bases from J; junction bases left unmatched: 8. Germline values: CDR1 SNHLY, CDR2 FYNNEI. The full variable domain, completed using reference TRBV2 and TRBJ2-2, is EPEVTQTPSHQVTQMGQEVILRCVPISNHLYFYWYRQILGQKVEFLVSFYNNEISEKSEIFDDQFSVERPDGSNFTLKIRSTKLEDSAMYFCASRFGTAITGELFFGEGSRLTVL.

The V and J genes are TRBV19 and TRBJ2-7, with D possibly TRBD2 on 5 matching bases. In germline, CDR1 is LNHDA, CDR2 SQIVND (reference sequence). V dropped 3 bases and J dropped 2 bases, with 14 bases sitting between them. The CDR3 is 15 residues long. CDR3 sequence: CASSISAGPPYEQYF. DNA of the CDR3: TGTGCCAGTAGTATTAGCGCCGGGCCACCCTACGAGCAGTACTTC.

A word on this clone: An end of the junction does not agree with germline; a read error may underlie this. V gene TRBV12-5 combines with J gene TRBJ2-3; TRBD2 aligns across 9 bases. Germline lookup yields CDR1 LGHNT and CDR2 FRNRAP. This CDR3 has 16 amino acids. Here the CDR3 DNA reads TGTGCTAGTGGTTTTCGACTAGCGGCACTCACAGATATGCAGTATTTT. Amino acids: CASGFRLAALTDMQYF.

This clone appeared a single time. One end of the junction varies from germline; a read error may be responsible. The chain employs TRBV7-2 and TRBJ1-3; 7 nucleotides line up with TRBD1. Germline values: CDR1 SGHTA, CDR2 FQGNSA. This CDR3 contains 18 residues. CDR3 residues: CASSPDTGTANGRNTVYF. In nucleotides, the CDR3 is TGTGCCAGCAGCCCTGATACCGGGACAGCGAACGGGAGAAACACCGTATATTTT.

The CDR3 DNA sequence: TGTGCCAGCAGCTTCGGGCTAGCGGGGGGGCCCGGGGAGCTGTTTTTT. It yields the protein CASSFGLAGGPGELFF. The chain joins TRBV7-9 to TRBJ2-2, with 12 bases aligning to TRBD2. The CDR3 runs to 16 residues. CDR1 SEHNR and CDR2 FQNEAQ come from the germline V gene (reference sequence). V lost 3 bases and J lost 6; bases outside the gene matches: 5.

The genes are TRBV5-1 and TRBJ2-5, with TRBD2 as a possible D gene (6 bases). Looked up from germline, CDR1 is SGHRS and CDR2 is YFSETQ. V lost 4 bases and J lost 7, with 20 bases in between. The CDR3 loop spans 15 amino acids. CDR3 sequence: CASSPRDLLRVTQYF. In DNA, the CDR3 is TGCGCCAGCAGCCCCCGGGACTTATTACGGGTGACCCAGTACTTC. The variable domain in full, completed from reference TRBV5-1 and TRBJ2-5, reads KAGVTQTPRYLIKTRGQQVTLSCSPISGHRSVSWYQQTPGQGLQFLFEYFSETQRNKGNFPGRFSGRQFSNSRSEMNVSTLELGDSALYLCASSPRDLLRVTQYFGPGTRLLVL.

This sequence joins TRBV28 and TRBJ1-2; 7 bases align to TRBD1. With 3 bases clipped from V and 5 bases from J, the junction kept 6 bases outside the gene matches. Germline values: CDR1 MDHEN, CDR2 SYDVKM. The CDR3 has 14 residues. CDR3 residues: CASSFTGTAYGYTF. CDR3 nucleotides: TGTGCCAGCAGTTTTACCGGGACAGCGTATGGCTACACCTTC.

The V and J genes are TRBV7-9 and TRBJ2-7; unclear D gene. This CDR3 comprises 13 residues. Germline CDR1 reads SEHNR; CDR2 reads FQNEAQ (reference sequence). Trimming cost V 5 bases and J 3 bases, with 11 bases left between them. CDR3 amino acids: CASSVTHGYEQYF. CDR3 nucleotide sequence: TGTGCCAGCAGCGTGACACATGGCTACGAGCAGTACTTC. Complete variable domain (other parts from reference TRBV7-9 and TRBJ2-7): DTGVSQNPRHKITKRGQNVTFRCDPISEHNRLYWYRQTLGQGPEFLTYFQNEAQLEKSRLLSDRFSAERPKGSFSTLEIQRTEQGDSAMYLCASSVTHGYEQYFGPGTRLTVT.

The V and J genes are TRBV5-1 and TRBJ1-1, with 8 bases lining up with TRBD1. CDR3 length equals 13 residues. In germline, CDR1 is SGHRS, CDR2 YFSETQ. Trimming at V came to 5 bases and at J to 3 bases, leaving 3 bases not matched to a gene. CDR3 sequence: CASRQGVDTEAFF. The CDR3 nucleotides are TGCGCCAGCAGACAGGGGGTAGACACTGAAGCTTTCTTT.

This chain connects TRBV6-6 to TRBJ2-7; 8 bases match TRBD2. Germline CDR1 and CDR2: MNHNY and SVGAGI (reference sequence). The CDR3 length is 16 residues. The V segment lost 0 bases and the J segment 1 base; nucleotides outside the gene matches: 5. The CDR3 bases are TGTGCCAGCAGTTACTCAGGGGCGGGGGGTTCCTACGAGCAGTACTTC. Its protein product is CASSYSGAGGSYEQYF.

This chain uses TRBV28 with TRBJ1-1, with unresolved D. V shed 1 base and J shed 4 bases, with 10 bases lying between them. This CDR3 is 14 amino acids long. Germline V gene data show CDR1 as MDHEN and CDR2 as SYDVKM. The CDR3 sequence is CASSLFSRSTEAFF. The CDR3 bases are TGTGCCAGCAGTTTATTTTCACGGTCCACTGAAGCTTTCTTT.

The V gene is TRBV5-1, the J gene TRBJ2-3; D call uncertain. Trimming left V 7 bases short and J 4 bases short, with 7 bases between. The CDR3 is made up of 11 amino acids. Germline-derived CDR1 and CDR2 are SGHRS and YFSETQ. For the CDR3, the DNA is TGCGCCAGCGAAACAGCAGATACGCAGTATTTT. This translates into CASETADTQYF.

The chain carries TRBV7-6 and TRBJ2-7; D uncertain. This CDR3 spans 13 amino acids. The germline CDR1 and CDR2 sequences are SGHVS and FNYEAQ. V lost 5 bases to trimming and J lost 1 base, with 9 bases between them. Here the CDR3 DNA reads TGTGCCAGCAGCCCTCAGGCGTCCTACGAGCAGTACGTC. This codes for CASSPQASYEQYV.

This chain joins TRBV10-3 and TRBJ2-7, with D possibly being TRBD1 (6 bases). The V gene's germline CDR1 is ENHRY and CDR2 SYGVKD. This CDR3 is built from 13 residues. With 4 bases removed from V and 6 bases from J, the gap between germline ends came to 13 bases. CDR3 sequence (DNA): TGTGCCATCAGTGGTCGACAGGATAGCGAGCAGTACTTC. Its protein product is CAISGRQDSEQYF.

The CDR3 region is CASSLAGGQIGPDTQYF. The CDR3 DNA is TGTGCCAGCAGCTTAGCGGGGGGGCAGATCGGTCCAGATACGCAGTATTTT. The chain joins TRBV7-3 to TRBJ2-3; 9 bases fit TRBD2. Germline CDR1 is SGHTA and CDR2 is FQGTGA. The CDR3 covers 17 residues. V dropped 2 bases and J dropped 4; count of bases not matched to a gene: 10.

V gene TRBV7-3 combines with J gene TRBJ2-3; 14 bases fit TRBD2. Germline CDR1 SGHTA, CDR2 FQGTGA. This CDR3 has 17 amino acids. V gave up 3 bases and J gave up 5 bases; unmatched junction bases: 7. The CDR3 coding sequence is TGTGCCAGCAGCTTGACAGGGACTAGCGGGGGACGAGATACGCAGTATTTT. It translates to CASSLTGTSGGRDTQYF.

On this clone itself: A read error is likely, as this CDR3 ends without the conserved phenylalanine or tryptophan. The DNA is omitted, as the CDR3 cannot be located on it reliably, and the CDR3 follows TCRdb's listing. The gene calls are TRBV6-1 and TRBJ1-6. Looked up from germline, CDR1 is MNHNS and CDR2 is SASEGT. The CDR3 has 10 residues if both end residues are counted. Here the CDR3 reads CASRRYGWES.

This chain connects TRBV18 to TRBJ2-1; D remains unclear. The V end lost 6 bases, the J end lost 5 bases, and 20 bases lay between the germline ends. The CDR3 has 16 residues. Germline CDR1 is KGHSH and CDR2 is LQKENI. This CDR3 reads CASSLRLGTHNNEQFF. The CDR3, as DNA: TGTGCCAGCTCCCTAAGGCTGGGCACTCATAACAATGAGCAGTTCTTC.

The chain combines TRBV10-3 with TRBJ1-1, with a tentative D call TRBD1 (5 bases). The V end was cut by 0 bases, the J end by 1 base, with 12 bases between. Germline CDR1 reads ENHRY; CDR2 reads SYGVKD. The CDR3 is 16 amino acids. In nucleotides, the CDR3 is TGTGCCATCAGTGAGTCGATCGGTCAGGGGAACACTGAAGCTTTCTTT. As protein: CAISESIGQGNTEAFF.

In its sample, this clone was seen once. The chain uses TRBV7-9 and TRBJ2-3; D remains ambiguous. Trimming pared 7 bases from V and 2 bases from J, leaving 13 bases between. The germline CDR1 and CDR2 sequences are SEHNR and FQNEAQ (reference sequence). The CDR3 totals 14 residues. The CDR3 region is CASNNRSLTDTQYF. The CDR3, as DNA: TGTGCCAGCAACAACCGTAGCCTCACAGATACGCAGTATTTT.